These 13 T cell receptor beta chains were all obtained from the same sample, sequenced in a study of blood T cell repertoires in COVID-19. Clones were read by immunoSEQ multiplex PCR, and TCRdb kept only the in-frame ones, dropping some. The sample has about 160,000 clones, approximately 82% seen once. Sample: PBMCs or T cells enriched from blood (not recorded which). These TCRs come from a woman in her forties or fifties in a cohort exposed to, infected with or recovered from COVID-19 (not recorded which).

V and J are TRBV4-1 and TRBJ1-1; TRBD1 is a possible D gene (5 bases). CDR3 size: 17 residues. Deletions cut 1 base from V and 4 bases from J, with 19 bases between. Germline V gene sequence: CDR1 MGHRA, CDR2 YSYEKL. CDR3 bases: TGCGCCAGCAGCCAAGGTGACTTCTGGCTCACAGGCACTGAAGCTTTCTTT. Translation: CASSQGDFWLTGTEAFF.

CDR3 loop: CSATRSEEQFF. The CDR3 DNA reads TGCAGTGCTACCAGAAGCGAAGAGCAGTTCTTC. The chain links TRBV20-1 to TRBJ2-1; the D is unclear. V lost 4 bases and J lost 10, with 11 bases in between. The CDR3 spans 11 residues. Germline V gene sequence: CDR1 DFQATT, CDR2 SNEGSKA (reference sequence).

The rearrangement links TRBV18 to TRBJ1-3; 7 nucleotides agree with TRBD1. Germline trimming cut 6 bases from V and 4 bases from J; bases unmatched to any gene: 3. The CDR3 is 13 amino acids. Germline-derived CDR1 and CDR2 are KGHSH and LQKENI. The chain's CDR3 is CASSSDRGNTIYF. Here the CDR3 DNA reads TGTGCCAGCTCGTCGGACAGGGGAAACACCATATATTTT.

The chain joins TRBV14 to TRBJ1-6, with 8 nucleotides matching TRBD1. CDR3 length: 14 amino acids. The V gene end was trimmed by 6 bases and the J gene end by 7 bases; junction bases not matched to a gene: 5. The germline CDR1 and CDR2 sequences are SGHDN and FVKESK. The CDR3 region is CASRLDRVNSPLHF. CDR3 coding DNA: TGTGCCAGCAGACTGGACAGGGTAAATTCACCCCTCCACTTT. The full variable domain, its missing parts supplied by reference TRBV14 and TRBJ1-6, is EAGVTQFPSHSVIEKGQTVTLRCDPISGHDNLYWYRRVMGKEIKFLLHFVKESKQDESGMPNNRFLAERTGGTYSTLKVQPAELEDSGVYFCASRLDRVNSPLHFGNGTRLTVT.

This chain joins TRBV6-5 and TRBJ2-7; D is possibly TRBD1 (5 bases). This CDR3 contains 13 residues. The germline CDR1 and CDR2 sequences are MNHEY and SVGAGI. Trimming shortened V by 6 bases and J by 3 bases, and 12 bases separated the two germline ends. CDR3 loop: CASSETANYEQYF. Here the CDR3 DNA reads TGTGCCAGCAGCGAGACAGCGAACTACGAGCAGTACTTC.

CDR3 sequence: CAISASQGLDTQYF. CDR3 in DNA: TGTGCCATCAGTGCATCACAGGGTTTAGATACGCAGTATTTT. The rearrangement joins TRBV10-3 to TRBJ2-3, with D possibly matching TRBD1 (6 bases). Per the germline V gene, CDR1 is ENHRY and CDR2 is SYGVKD. The CDR3 runs to 14 residues. V lost 4 bases to trimming and J lost 5 bases, with 13 bases between them.

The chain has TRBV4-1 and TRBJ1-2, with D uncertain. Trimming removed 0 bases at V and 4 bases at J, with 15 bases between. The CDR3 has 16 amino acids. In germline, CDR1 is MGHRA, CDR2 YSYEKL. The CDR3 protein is CASSQDLEEPRYGYTF. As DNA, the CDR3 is TGCGCCAGCAGCCAAGATTTGGAGGAACCACGCTATGGCTACACCTTC.

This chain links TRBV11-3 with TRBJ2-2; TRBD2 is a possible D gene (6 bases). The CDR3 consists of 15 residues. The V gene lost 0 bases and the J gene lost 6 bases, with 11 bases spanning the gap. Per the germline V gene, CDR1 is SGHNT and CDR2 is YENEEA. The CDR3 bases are TGTGCCAGCAGCTTAGATCCAGCGGGCCCCGGGGAGCTGTTTTTT. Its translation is CASSLDPAGPGELFF. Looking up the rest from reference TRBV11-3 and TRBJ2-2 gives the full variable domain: EAGVVQSPRYKIIEKKQPVAFWCNPISGHNTLYWYLQNLGQGPELLIRYENEEAVDDSQLPKDRFSAERLKGVDSTLKIQPAELGDSAVYLCASSLDPAGPGELFFGEGSRLTVL.

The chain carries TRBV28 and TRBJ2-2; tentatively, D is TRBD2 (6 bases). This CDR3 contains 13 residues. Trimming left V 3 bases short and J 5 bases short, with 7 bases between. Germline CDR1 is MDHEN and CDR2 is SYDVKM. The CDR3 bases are TGTGCCAGCAGTTTTGGGGGGACCGGGGAGCTGTTTTTT. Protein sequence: CASSFGGTGELFF.

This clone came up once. The CDR3 protein is CASSLGGQMNTEAFF. The CDR3 DNA sequence: TGTGCCAGCAGCTTGGGGGGACAGATGAACACTGAAGCTTTCTTT. This chain joins TRBV5-4 and TRBJ1-1; 7 nucleotides agree with TRBD1. V lost 0 bases, J lost 0 bases, and 2 bases stayed unmatched. Germline values: CDR1 SGHNT, CDR2 YYREEE (reference sequence). The CDR3 contains 15 residues.

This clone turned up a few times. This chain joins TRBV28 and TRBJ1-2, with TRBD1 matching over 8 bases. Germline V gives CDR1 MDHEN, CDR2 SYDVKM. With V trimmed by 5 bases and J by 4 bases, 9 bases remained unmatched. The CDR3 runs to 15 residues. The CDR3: CASSTPTGVSYGYTF. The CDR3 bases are TGTGCCAGCAGTACACCGACAGGGGTGAGCTATGGCTACACCTTC.

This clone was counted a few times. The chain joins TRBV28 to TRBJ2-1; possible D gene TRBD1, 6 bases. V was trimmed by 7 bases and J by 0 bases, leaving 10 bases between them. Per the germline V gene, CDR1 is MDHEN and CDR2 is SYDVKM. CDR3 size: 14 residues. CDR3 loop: CASTTGFSYNEQFF. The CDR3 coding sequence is TGTGCCAGCACCACAGGGTTCTCCTACAATGAGCAGTTCTTC.

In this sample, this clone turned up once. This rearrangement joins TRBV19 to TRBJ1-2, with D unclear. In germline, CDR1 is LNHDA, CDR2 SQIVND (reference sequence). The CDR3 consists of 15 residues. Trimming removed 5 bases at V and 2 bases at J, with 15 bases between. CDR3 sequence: CASSPPGYSNYGYTF. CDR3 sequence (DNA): TGTGCCAGTAGTCCGCCAGGATATTCCAACTATGGCTACACCTTC.